Listed below are T cell receptor beta chains from one sample, sequenced in a study of blood T cell repertoires in COVID-19. The method was immunoSEQ multiplex PCR; TCRdb's version includes in-frame clones alone and lacks a portion of them. This repertoire shows under 250,000 clones, 83% found once; its top ten account for more than 5.5%. Source material: peripheral blood. These receptors all come from a human donor in a cohort sampled during active COVID-19. Each CDR3 is given with its conserved first and last residue. The order of the fields is J gene, clone size, V gene, D gene, CDR3 DNA, CDR3 protein. D genes are given only for firm matches. Some rows mark clone size as missing; the rest say once, few, many or name a class of expanded clone.

TRBJ2-4 few TRBV5-5 NA TGTGCCAGCAGCTTGGGTTGGCAGGGTCTTGGATCGGAAAACATTCAGTACTTC CASSLGWQGLGSENIQYF
TRBJ2-5 once TRBV5-1 TRBD1 TGCGCCAGCAGCAGGGGACAGGGTAAAGAGACCCAGTACTTC CASSRGQGKETQYF
TRBJ1-1 once TRBV18 NA TGTGCCAGCTCACCATTCGAGGACACTGAAGCTTTCTTT CASSPFEDTEAFF
TRBJ2-4 NA TRBV28 NA TGTGCCAGCTCACCCGGACGCGCCGGGGACATTCAGTACTTC CASSPGRAGDIQYF
TRBJ1-1 NA TRBV6-5 NA TGTGCCAGCAGTTCAGGGTGGGGTTTAGCTTTCTTT CASSSGWGLAFF
TRBJ2-2 NA TRBV10-3 TRBD1 TGTGCCATCAGTCCAGGGGGCAGGAGCGACACCGGGGAGCTGTTTTTT CAISPGGRSDTGELFF
TRBJ2-2 NA TRBV28 TRBD2 TGTGCCAGCAGTCCCCCACTAGCGGCCCCCAACACCGGGGAGCTGTTTTTT CASSPPLAAPNTGELFF
TRBJ1-2 NA TRBV6-4 NA TGTGCCAGCAGTGAATCGCTTGGGCCTCAAGCCCCCTATGGCTACACCTTC CASSESLGPQAPYGYTF
TRBJ1-4 NA TRBV19 TRBD1 TGTGCCAGTACCACCTACCCGGGACAGAAGGATGAAAAACTGTTTTTT CASTTYPGQKDEKLFF
TRBJ2-2 NA TRBV7-9 NA TGTGCCAGCAGCTTAGCGCTACTAGTCAACACCGGGGAGCTGTTTTTT CASSLALLVNTGELFF
TRBJ2-2 NA TRBV4-2 NA TGTGCCAGCAGCCAAGATGCACTAGCGAACACCGGGGAGCTGTTTTTT CASSQDALANTGELFF
TRBJ1-2 once TRBV30 TRBD1 TGTGCCTGGAGTCCTCCTGGGACAGGGGGCAGAGGCTACACCTTC CAWSPPGTGGRGYTF
TRBJ2-5 once TRBV28 TRBD2 TGTGCCAGCAGTTTAGCCCGGACTAGCCACAGAAAGACCCAGTACTTC CASSLARTSHRKTQYF
TRBJ1-2 few TRBV19 TRBD1 TGTGCCAGTAACGACAGGGATGGCTACACCTTC CASNDRDGYTF
TRBJ1-4 NA TRBV27 NA TGTGCCAGCAGTTCCTTGGGGGGGGGAAAACTGTTTTTT CASSSLGGGKLFF
TRBJ1-2 NA TRBV7-2 NA TGTGCCAGCAGCTTAGTCCCGCAGGGTGGTGGCTACACCTTC CASSLVPQGGGYTF
TRBJ2-7 NA TRBV30 TRBD1 TGTGCCCGGAGTAGACAGGGGGCGCGGGAGCAGTACTTC CARSRQGAREQYF
TRBJ2-7 many TRBV5-1 TRBD2 TGCGCCAGCAGCCTGGGCCATCTAGCGGGAGGCACCCAAGACTTC CASSLGHLAGGTQDF
TRBJ1-3 NA TRBV9 NA TGTGCCAGCAGCGCCGACACCGTCTCTGGAAACACCATATATTTT CASSADTVSGNTIYF
TRBJ1-2 NA TRBV7-8 NA TGTGCCAGCAGCACTAAGACAGGTGGTCATGGCTACACCTTC CASSTKTGGHGYTF
TRBJ2-5 NA TRBV11-2 TRBD2 TGTGCCAGCAGCCCAAAGCGGGACCTCCAAGAGACCCAGTACTTC CASSPKRDLQETQYF
TRBJ2-3 NA TRBV18 NA TGTGCCAGCTCACCTCAGGGCGGGACCACAGATACGCAGTATTTT CASSPQGGTTDTQYF
TRBJ2-1 NA TRBV19 TRBD2 TGTGCCAGTAGTATAAGTGGCGGGAGGGTCAATGAGCAGTTCTTC CASSISGGRVNEQFF
TRBJ2-2 once TRBV28 TRBD1 TGTGCCAGCACTGTATCCGGGACAGGCTACACCGGGGAGCTGTTTTTT CASTVSGTGYTGELFF
TRBJ2-3 NA TRBV6-5 TRBD2 TGTGCCAGCAGTTACTTAGGGGAGGGAGATACGCAGTATTTT CASSYLGEGDTQYF
TRBJ1-5 few TRBV7-9 NA TGTGCCAGCACCCCGGACAACCATCAGCCCCAGCATTTT CASTPDNHQPQHF
TRBJ2-2 NA TRBV5-1 NA TGCGCCAGCAGCTTGGGTCGGGTAACCGGGGAGCTGTTTTTT CASSLGRVTGELFF
TRBJ2-5 NA TRBV29-1 TRBD1 TGCAGCGCTGGGACAGGCCAAGAGACCCAGTACTTC CSAGTGQETQYF
TRBJ2-7 few TRBV27 NA TGTGCCAGCAGTCCCGGACTTTACAACGAGCAGTACTTC CASSPGLYNEQYF
TRBJ1-2 NA TRBV10-3 TRBD1 TGTGCCATCAATTGGGACAGAAGCTATGGCTACACCTTC CAINWDRSYGYTF
TRBJ1-3 NA TRBV19 TRBD1 TGTGCCAGTAGTCTGTACAGGGGAGAGCTTGGAAACACCATATATTTT CASSLYRGELGNTIYF
TRBJ2-7 NA TRBV10-2 TRBD2 TGCGCCAGCAGTGAGCCCCCGGCGGGACTAGCGGTCCGGGAGCAGTACTTC CASSEPPAGLAVREQYF
TRBJ1-4 NA TRBV11-2 NA TGTGCCAGCAGCTCGACACAGGGAGTCGGGGAAAAACTGTTTTTT CASSSTQGVGEKLFF
TRBJ1-5 few TRBV28 NA TGTGCCAGCACTGGGACACTCGGTGGTAGTCAGCCCCAGCATTTT CASTGTLGGSQPQHF
TRBJ1-5 NA TRBV11-2 NA TGTGCCAGCAGCTTAGACGGAGATAGCAATCAGCCCCAGCATTTT CASSLDGDSNQPQHF
TRBJ2-2 NA TRBV5-1 NA TGCGCCAGCAGCGTCAGGGGAACGAACACCGGGGAGCTGTTTTTT CASSVRGTNTGELFF
TRBJ2-3 few TRBV6-5 TRBD2 TGTGCCAGCAGCAAGCGGGGGGGGACAGATACGCAGTATTTT CASSKRGGTDTQYF
TRBJ1-1 NA TRBV12-5 TRBD1 TGTGCTAGTGGTTTGGTTCAGGGGGCAGGAAAGACTGAAGCTTTCTTT CASGLVQGAGKTEAFF
TRBJ2-3 NA TRBV28 TRBD2 TGTGCCAGCAGTTTTAGCGGGAGGGCTACAGATACGCAGTATTTT CASSFSGRATDTQYF
TRBJ2-2 NA TRBV7-2 TRBD1 TGTGCCAGCAGCTCTAGACAGGGGAACACCGGGGAGCTGTTTTTT CASSSRQGNTGELFF
TRBJ2-5 NA TRBV7-3 TRBD1 TGTGCCAGCAGCTTAGCCGGGACAGTCCAAGAGACCCAGTACTTC CASSLAGTVQETQYF
TRBJ2-2 NA TRBV5-8 TRBD2 TGTGCCAGCAGCGGACTAGCGGGGACCGGGGAGCTGTTTTTT CASSGLAGTGELFF
TRBJ2-7 NA TRBV18 NA TGTGCCAGCTCACCACAGAGGAGCGAGCAGTACTTC CASSPQRSEQYF
TRBJ2-1 few TRBV28 NA TGTGCCAGCAGCGGACACCTCTACAATGAGCAGTTCTTC CASSGHLYNEQFF
TRBJ1-1 NA TRBV5-1 TRBD1 TGCGCCAGCAGCCTCGGACAGGGGGCGACTGAAGCTTTCTTT CASSLGQGATEAFF
TRBJ2-5 once TRBV4-1 TRBD2 TGCGCCAGCAGCCAGACCCCTGGACTAGCGGGGGGGCAAGAGACCCAGTACTTC CASSQTPGLAGGQETQYF
TRBJ2-3 NA TRBV15 TRBD2 TGTGCCACCAGAAAAGGAGCGGGGGGGCCTACAGATACGCAGTATTTT CATRKGAGGPTDTQYF
TRBJ2-3 NA TRBV18 NA TGTGCCAGCTCACGAGGGTTGGAAGATACGCAGTATTTT CASSRGLEDTQYF
TRBJ1-1 few TRBV5-4 NA TGTGCCAGCAGCATCGGGACTCTGAACACTGAAGCTTTCTTT CASSIGTLNTEAFF